A single sample gave rise to the 13 T cell receptor beta chains below, sequenced in a study of glioma-infiltrating T cells after dendritic cell vaccination. As to time point: after dendritic cell vaccination, including at tumor progression/relapse. The protocol was immunoSEQ multiplex PCR, while the TCRdb copy is restricted to in-frame clones and leaves out a portion. This table holds just under 60,000 clones, approximately 80% found once. The specimen was blood, collected after dendritic cell vaccination. The receptors come from a human donor with glioblastoma.

The genes are TRBV9 and TRBJ1-1, with no clear D. V lost 4 bases and J lost 0, with 10 bases in between. This CDR3 contains 14 residues. CDR1 and CDR2 (germline): SGDLS, YYNGEE. The CDR3 region is CASSPLSLNTEAFF. The CDR3, as DNA: TGTGCCAGCAGCCCGTTATCTTTGAACACTGAAGCTTTCTTT.

This chain connects TRBV6-4 to TRBJ1-5; 7 positions match TRBD1. With V trimmed by 6 bases and J by 5 bases, 4 bases remained unmatched. Germline CDR1 reads MRHNA; CDR2 reads SNTAGT. This CDR3 comprises 13 residues. The CDR3 coding sequence is TGTGCCAGCAGGCGGACAGGAGATCAGCCCCAGCATTTT. This sequence encodes CASRRTGDQPQHF.

This sequence joins TRBV13 and TRBJ2-5, with unresolved D. Matching the DNA end better, TRBJ2-7 makes the J call doubtful. CDR3 size: 12 residues. The germline gives CDR1 PRHDT, CDR2 FYEKMQ (reference sequence). CDR3: CASSLDLYEQYF. The CDR3 DNA reads as TGTGCCAGCAGCTTAGATCTTTACGAGCAGTACTTC.

The chain has TRBV27 and TRBJ1-4; tentatively, D is TRBD1 (5 bases). The CDR3 length is 13 residues. V was shortened by 6 bases and J by 6 bases, with 11 bases between the two germline ends. Germline V gene sequence: CDR1 MNHEY, CDR2 SMNVEV (reference sequence). The CDR3 region has the DNA TGTGCCAGCAGAGGGGTCCCTTATGAAAAACTGTTTTTT. This encodes CASRGVPYEKLFF.

The chain has TRBV7-8 and TRBJ1-1; 10 nucleotides align to TRBD1. With 5 bases clipped from V and 4 bases from J, the junction kept 13 bases outside the gene matches. CDR3 length: 17 residues. Germline assignment: CDR1 SGHVS and CDR2 FQNEAQ. The CDR3 reads CASSPRPGTGAVTEAFF. The CDR3, as DNA: TGTGCCAGCAGCCCCCGTCCCGGGACAGGGGCAGTCACTGAAGCTTTCTTT. The full variable domain, with the rest looked up from reference TRBV7-8 and TRBJ1-1, is GAGVSQSPRYKVAKRGQDVALRCDPISGHVSLFWYQQALGQGPEFLTYFQNEAQLDKSGLPSDRFFAERPEGSVSTLKIQRTQQEDSAVYLCASSPRPGTGAVTEAFFGQGTRLTVV.

CDR3: CASSPREWGTEAFF. DNA for the CDR3: TGTGCCAGCAGCCCAAGGGAGTGGGGCACTGAAGCTTTCTTT. This chain uses TRBV27 with TRBJ1-1; D not resolved. CDR1 and CDR2 (germline): MNHEY, SMNVEV (reference sequence). The CDR3 is 14 residues long. The germline V and J ends were trimmed by 6 bases and 4 bases, with 15 bases remaining between them.

The chain couples TRBV12-5 to TRBJ2-3, with 12 bases fitting TRBD2. This CDR3 spans 16 amino acids. V was clipped by 6 bases and J by 8 bases; unmatched bases: 12. Germline V gives CDR1 LGHNT, CDR2 FRNRAP. The CDR3 region has the DNA TGTGCTAGTGGCCCAAGACTAGCGGGGGCCCGGGGTACGCAGTATTTT. Its translation: CASGPRLAGARGTQYF.

CDR3: CASSPGSTDTQYF. DNA of the CDR3: TGTGCCAGCTCACCAGGCAGCACAGATACGCAGTATTTT. V and J are TRBV18 and TRBJ2-3; no firm D call. CDR1 and CDR2 from the germline V gene are KGHSH and LQKENI. The CDR3 length is 13 residues. With 2 bases removed from V and 0 bases from J, the gap between germline ends came to 3 bases.

The V gene is TRBV6-6, the J gene TRBJ1-2; 9 bases are a match to TRBD1. The V and J ends lost 0 bases and 3 bases, in that order; junction bases with no gene match: 5. The CDR3 runs to 16 residues. CDR1 is MNHNY, CDR2 SVGAGI, per germline (reference sequence). The CDR3 coding sequence is TGTGCCAGCAGTTACTCGGGAGGGGACAGGGACTATGGCTACACCTTC. Its translation: CASSYSGGDRDYGYTF.

The V call is TRBV25-1, the J call TRBJ1-1; 9 nucleotides agree with TRBD1. This CDR3 is 12 amino acids long. V gave up 10 bases and J gave up 6 bases; unmatched junction bases: 6. Germline loops: CDR1 MGHDK, CDR2 SYGVNS. The CDR3 region is CATSTGGAEAFF. The CDR3 coding sequence is TGTGCCACCTCAACAGGGGGCGCTGAAGCTTTCTTT.

The V call is TRBV29-1, the J call TRBJ2-2; 13 bases align to TRBD2. The CDR3 runs to 14 residues. J gave up 6 bases and V 7 bases, and 5 bases lay outside the gene matches. CDR1 SQVTM and CDR2 ANQGSEA come from the germline V gene. CDR3 nucleotide sequence: TGCAGCGCCATTACTAGCGGGGGGGCCGGGGAGCTGTTTTTT. It specifies CSAITSGGAGELFF.

This chain links TRBV9 with TRBJ2-3; possibly TRBD2 for D (6 bases). Trimming left V 0 bases short and J 4 bases short, with 15 bases between. The CDR3 is made up of 16 amino acids. Per germline, CDR1 SGDLS and CDR2 YYNGEE. DNA of the CDR3: TGTGCCAGCAGCGTAGAGGATGGGGGGTGGGCAGATACGCAGTATTTT. It translates to CASSVEDGGWADTQYF.

This chain joins TRBV11-3 and TRBJ2-5, with D tentatively TRBD1 (5 bases). Germline CDR1 reads SGHNT; CDR2 reads YENEEA. The CDR3 consists of 15 residues. V lost 4 bases and J lost 0, with 12 bases in between. The CDR3 spells CASSSRRQYQETQYF. CDR3 bases: TGTGCCAGCAGCTCCCGCCGACAGTACCAAGAGACCCAGTACTTC.